These 17 T cell receptor beta chains were all obtained from the same sample, sequenced in a study of OX40 agonist ivuxolimab in advanced cancers. The data were produced by immunoSEQ multiplex PCR, yet TCRdb's version contains in-frame clones alone and is incomplete. Here the sample spans tens of thousands of clones, roughly nine tenths being singletons. The material sequenced was CD4+ or CD8+ T cells sorted from blood, taken in a trial of the OX40 agonist ivuxolimab. These receptors were obtained from an adult with an advanced solid tumor such as melanoma, head and neck, liver or kidney cancer.

The chain employs TRBV5-6 and TRBJ2-3, with D maybe TRBD1 (5 bases). This CDR3 spans 15 amino acids. The germline V and J ends were trimmed by 1 base and 0 bases, with 9 bases remaining between them. Germline V gene data show CDR1 as SGHDT and CDR2 as YYEEEE. The CDR3 here is CASSLMTASTDTQYF. As DNA, the CDR3 is TGTGCCAGCAGCTTGATGACAGCTAGCACAGATACGCAGTATTTT.

This chain joins TRBV5-6 and TRBJ2-7; D is perhaps TRBD1 (5 bases). Germline V CDR1 and CDR2: SGHDT, YYEEEE. This CDR3 has 13 amino acids. The V gene lost 3 bases and the J gene lost 3 bases, with 10 bases spanning the gap. Written as DNA, the CDR3 is TGTGCCAGCAGCTCAGTTACAGGCTACGAGCAGTACTTC. It translates to CASSSVTGYEQYF.

CDR3 residues: CASSEPGTGGNYGYTF. In DNA, the CDR3 is TGTGCCAGCAGTGAACCCGGGACAGGGGGTAACTATGGCTACACCTTC. This chain uses TRBV25-1 with TRBJ1-2; TRBD1 agrees at 11 bases. CDR1 is MGHDK, CDR2 SYGVNS, per germline. The CDR3 contains 16 residues. J lost 1 base, V lost 2 bases, and 3 bases had no gene match.

The chain joins TRBV30 to TRBJ1-2; 7 bases map to TRBD1. The ends lost 7 bases at V and 4 bases at J; junction bases unmatched: 12. Germline CDR1 and CDR2: GTSNPN and SVGIG (reference sequence). The CDR3 covers 14 residues. The CDR3 nucleotides are TGTGCCTACCCGACAGGGAGGCTTGGCTATGGCTACACCTTC. This encodes CAYPTGRLGYGYTF.

This chain connects TRBV10-2 to TRBJ1-2; 7 bases are shared with TRBD1. The germline V gene encodes CDR1 WSHSY and CDR2 SAAADI. CDR3 length: 14 amino acids. The V segment lost 4 bases and the J segment 5 bases; nucleotides outside the gene matches: 7. CDR3 sequence (DNA): TGCGCCAGCAGTGTGGCAGGGGGGGAGTATGGCTACACCTTC. Translating it yields CASSVAGGEYGYTF.

The chain uses TRBV7-3 and TRBJ1-1, with a tentative D call TRBD1 (5 bases). There are 15 residues in the CDR3. The V and J ends lost 0 bases and 3 bases respectively, with 11 bases between them. Germline V CDR1 and CDR2: SGHTA, FQGTGA. The CDR3 is CASSLTGAEDTEAFF. The DNA for the CDR3 is TGTGCCAGCAGCTTAACAGGGGCTGAGGACACTGAAGCTTTCTTT. Full variable domain (outside the CDR3, taken from reference TRBV7-3 and TRBJ1-1): GAGVSQTPSNKVTEKGKYVELRCDPISGHTALYWYRQSLGQGPEFLIYFQGTGAADDSGLPNDRFFAVRPEGSVSTLKIQRTERGDSAVYLCASSLTGAEDTEAFFGQGTRLTVV.

The chain uses TRBV4-3 and TRBJ2-1, with TRBD1 as a possible D gene (8 bases). The CDR3 is 15 amino acids. V lost 4 bases to trimming and J lost 4 bases, with 14 bases between them. Germline V gene data show CDR1 as LGHNA and CDR2 as YSLEER. The CDR3 is CASSLGGTGYNEQFF. CDR3 sequence (DNA): TGCGCCAGCAGCCTGGGGGGGACAGGTTACAATGAGCAGTTCTTC.

This sequence joins TRBV19 and TRBJ1-5, with 7 bases aligning to TRBD1. The J segment lost 4 bases and the V segment lost 5 bases, leaving 8 bases of the junction unmatched. CDR1 is LNHDA and CDR2 is SQIVND in the germline V gene (reference sequence). This CDR3 spans 15 amino acids. This CDR3 is CASSPRQGRNQPQHF. The CDR3 region has the DNA TGTGCCAGTAGTCCGCGACAGGGTAGGAATCAGCCCCAGCATTTT.

Only one count was recorded for this clone. CDR3 sequence (DNA): TGTGCCAGCAGCAGCTCCGTTTCCGTTAACACAGATACGCAGTATTTT. Amino acid sequence: CASSSSVSVNTDTQYF. J is TRBJ2-3 and V is TRBV5-4; D gene uncertain. CDR1 and CDR2 (germline): SGHNT, YYREEE (reference sequence). Trimming took off 4 bases at V and 2 bases at J, with 17 bases between the two ends. This CDR3 is built from 16 residues.

V and J are TRBV19 and TRBJ2-7; weak D call: TRBD1 (7 bases). This CDR3 is built from 17 residues. The V end lost 3 bases, the J end lost 3 bases, and 21 bases lay between the germline ends. Germline loops: CDR1 LNHDA, CDR2 SQIVND (reference sequence). The CDR3 sequence is CASSIASRGTAFYEQYF. In DNA, the CDR3 is TGTGCCAGTAGTATCGCGTCTCGCGGGACAGCTTTCTACGAGCAGTACTTC.

V gene TRBV18 combines with J gene TRBJ2-1, with 7 bases aligning to TRBD1. Germline trimming cut 2 bases from V and 7 bases from J; bases unmatched to any gene: 5. The CDR3 sequence is 14 residues long. Germline CDR1 reads KGHSH; CDR2 reads LQKENI. The CDR3 nucleotides are TGTGCCAGCTCACCAAATCAGGGGGAGAATGAGCAGTTCTTC. Translating it yields CASSPNQGENEQFF.

This clone was detected a few times. This chain links TRBV5-8 with TRBJ1-6, with 8 bases identical to TRBD1. This CDR3 is built from 14 residues. Trimming took 3 bases from V and 7 from J; bases not matched to a gene: 3. Per germline, CDR1 SGHTS and CDR2 YDEGEE. CDR3 nucleotides: TGTGCCAGCAGCTCCGACAGGGGCAATTCACCCCTCCACTTT. Its protein is CASSSDRGNSPLHF.

This clone was recorded a few times. The chain links TRBV6-5 to TRBJ2-7, with a tentative D call TRBD2 (5 bases). Per the germline V gene, CDR1 is MNHEY and CDR2 is SVGAGI. The CDR3 covers 12 residues. Trimming took 6 bases from V and 0 from J, leaving 6 bases between them. CDR3: CASSRGSYEQYF. The CDR3, as DNA: TGTGCCAGCAGCCGGGGCTCCTACGAGCAGTACTTC.

The V gene is TRBV11-2, the J gene TRBJ2-7; the match to TRBD1 covers 8 bases. V was pared by 7 bases and J by 3 bases, with 5 bases of the junction left unmatched. The germline gives CDR1 SGHAT, CDR2 FQNNGV. The CDR3 runs 13 residues. The CDR3 reads CASTSGGRYEQYF. CDR3 coding DNA: TGTGCCAGCACCTCAGGGGGCCGCTACGAGCAGTACTTC.

The chain uses TRBV7-2 and TRBJ1-2; 7 bases align to TRBD1. With 4 bases clipped from V and 2 bases from J, the junction kept 7 bases outside the gene matches. The CDR3 consists of 15 residues. Germline lookup yields CDR1 SGHTA and CDR2 FQGNSA. The CDR3 loop is CASSSISGGNYGYTF. CDR3 nucleotides: TGTGCCAGCAGCTCAATCTCAGGGGGGAACTATGGCTACACCTTC.

The V gene is TRBV18, the J gene TRBJ1-5; D unresolved. V was clipped by 4 bases and J by 0 bases, with 10 bases between them. Germline V CDR1 and CDR2: KGHSH, LQKENI. The CDR3 consists of 15 residues. Here the CDR3 reads CASSRTADSNQPQHF. CDR3 bases: TGTGCCAGCTCACGAACAGCAGATAGCAATCAGCCCCAGCATTTT.

The V and J genes are TRBV5-1 and TRBJ1-2, with D unclear. The germline CDR1 and CDR2 sequences are SGHRS and YFSETQ. Trimming shortened V by 0 bases and J by 4 bases, and 16 bases separated the two germline ends. The CDR3 spans 16 residues. Here the CDR3 DNA reads TGCGCCAGCAGCTTGGCCATGGACCGCACAAGCTATGGCTACACCTTC. Protein sequence: CASSLAMDRTSYGYTF. Supplemented by reference TRBV5-1 and TRBJ1-2, the full variable domain reads KAGVTQTPRYLIKTRGQQVTLSCSPISGHRSVSWYQQTPGQGLQFLFEYFSETQRNKGNFPGRFSGRQFSNSRSEMNVSTLELGDSALYLCASSLAMDRTSYGYTFGSGTRLTVV.